This TCR beta chain was captured by sequencing in a study of technical replicates of blood from a few donors. This CDR3 contains 13 residues. TCRdb keeps only in-frame clones here, not all; method: immunoSEQ multiplex PCR. This sample has around 70,000 clones, with roughly 97% found just once. The receptor was derived from a human donor in good health. The chain is built from TRBV21-1 and TRBJ2-2; the table assigns TRBD2, which was not confirmed against the DNA. TRBV21-1 is recorded as a pseudogene. The sample taken for sequencing was T cells isolated from PBMCs. CDR3 coding DNA: TGTGCCAGCATCGCGACGGAGGGCGGGGAGCTGTTTTTT. Amino acids: CASIATEGGELFF.